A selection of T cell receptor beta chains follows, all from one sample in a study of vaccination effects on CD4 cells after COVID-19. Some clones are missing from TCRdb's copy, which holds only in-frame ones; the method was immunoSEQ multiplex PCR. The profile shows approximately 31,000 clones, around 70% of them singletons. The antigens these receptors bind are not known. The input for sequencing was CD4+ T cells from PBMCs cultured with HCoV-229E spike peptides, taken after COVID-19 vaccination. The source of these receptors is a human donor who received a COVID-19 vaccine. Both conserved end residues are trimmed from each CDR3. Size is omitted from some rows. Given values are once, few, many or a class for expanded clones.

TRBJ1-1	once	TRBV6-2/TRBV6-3	ASSYYRQGPTEAF
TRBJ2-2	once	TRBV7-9	ASSLLGPLNPGELF
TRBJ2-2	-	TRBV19	ASKTLLGYAGELF
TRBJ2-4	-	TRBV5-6	ASSFEGTKNIQY
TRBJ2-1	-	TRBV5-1	ASSQLAETYNEQF
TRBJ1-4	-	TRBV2	ASRSLQGATNEKLF
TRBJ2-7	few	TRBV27	ASSIRGSYEQY
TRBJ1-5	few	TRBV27	ASSSLGPQH
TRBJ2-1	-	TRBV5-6	ASSPEWKGNYNEQF
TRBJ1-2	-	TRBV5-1	ASGPSGDYGYT
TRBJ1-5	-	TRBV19	ASRRDRIQNQPQH
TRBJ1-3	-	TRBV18	ASSQAQGVIMSSSGNTIY
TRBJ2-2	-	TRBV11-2	ASSSSGTGANTGELF
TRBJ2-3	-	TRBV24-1	ATSDWSGTDTQY
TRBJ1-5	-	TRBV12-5	ASGTVPGQYSNQPQH
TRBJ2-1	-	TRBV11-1	ASSPLSGRGYYAQF
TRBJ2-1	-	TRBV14	ASTRLAGGRVEQF
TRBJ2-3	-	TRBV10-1	ASSWADTQY
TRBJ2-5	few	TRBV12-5	ASGDRPPAGGGETQY
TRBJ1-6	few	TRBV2	ASRGRTGTDSPLH
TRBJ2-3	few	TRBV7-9	ASSSRGGQVDTQY
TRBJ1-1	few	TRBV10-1	ASSNRGSGEAF
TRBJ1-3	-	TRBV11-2	ASSDRVTGNTIY
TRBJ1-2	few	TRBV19	ASSISRAVNYGYT
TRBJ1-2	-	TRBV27	ASRDRVSGYT
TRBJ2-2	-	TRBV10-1	ASNSDNTGELF
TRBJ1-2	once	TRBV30	AWTRQDRNYGYT
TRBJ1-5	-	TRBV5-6	ASRLGPGSNQPQH
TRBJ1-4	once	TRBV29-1	SVEYLGQGYEKLF
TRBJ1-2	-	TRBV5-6	ASSAAGNYGYT
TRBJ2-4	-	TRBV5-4	ASSLALGEAKNIQY
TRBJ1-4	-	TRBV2	ATKLQGYEKLF
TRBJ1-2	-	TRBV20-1	SARLSYGYT
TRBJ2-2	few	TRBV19	ASHGLQTTGELF
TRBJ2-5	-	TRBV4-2	ASSPDRGRQETQY
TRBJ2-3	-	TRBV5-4	ASSLGGNKPTDTQY
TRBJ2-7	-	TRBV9	ASSVATSGYYEQY
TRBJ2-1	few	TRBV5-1	ASSLTIQGSYNEQF
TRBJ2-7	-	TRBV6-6	ASSYGTGLNEQY
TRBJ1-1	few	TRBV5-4	ASSLGRGTMNTEAF